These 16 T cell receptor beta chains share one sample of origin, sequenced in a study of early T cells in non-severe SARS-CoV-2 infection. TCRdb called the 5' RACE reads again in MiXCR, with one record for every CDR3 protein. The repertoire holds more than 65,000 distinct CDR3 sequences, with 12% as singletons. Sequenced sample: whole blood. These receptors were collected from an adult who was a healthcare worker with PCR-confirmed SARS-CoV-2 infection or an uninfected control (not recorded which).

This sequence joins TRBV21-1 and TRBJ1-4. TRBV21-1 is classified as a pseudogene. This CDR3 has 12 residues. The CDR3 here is CASRGGRKKLFF. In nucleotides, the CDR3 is TGTGCCAGCAGGGGTGGGAGAAAAAAACTGTTTTTT.

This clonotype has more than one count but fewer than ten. The CDR3 is CASSPTGVRAETQYF. CDR3 nucleotide sequence: TGTGCCAGCAGCCCAACAGGCGTACGGGCAGAGACCCAGTACTTC. This rearrangement joins TRBV27 to TRBJ2-5, with D perhaps matching TRBD1 (5 bases). CDR3 length equals 15 residues. Deletions cut 6 bases from V and 4 bases from J, with 18 bases between. Per the germline V gene, CDR1 is MNHEY and CDR2 is SMNVEV (reference sequence).

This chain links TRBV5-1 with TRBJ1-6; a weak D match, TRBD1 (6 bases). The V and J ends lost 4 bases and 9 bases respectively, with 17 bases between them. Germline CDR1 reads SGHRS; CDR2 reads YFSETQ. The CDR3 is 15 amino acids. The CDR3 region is CASSPTGSEGSPLHF. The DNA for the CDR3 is TGCGCCAGCAGCCCCACAGGGTCAGAGGGTTCACCCCTCCACTTT.

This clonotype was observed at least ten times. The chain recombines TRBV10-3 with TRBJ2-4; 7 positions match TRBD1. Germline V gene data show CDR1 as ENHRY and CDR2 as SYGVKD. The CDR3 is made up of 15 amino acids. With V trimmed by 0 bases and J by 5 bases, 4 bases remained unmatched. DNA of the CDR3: TGTGCCATCAGTGAGTCGTGGGACAGCGAAAACATTCAGTACTTC. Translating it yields CAISESWDSENIQYF.

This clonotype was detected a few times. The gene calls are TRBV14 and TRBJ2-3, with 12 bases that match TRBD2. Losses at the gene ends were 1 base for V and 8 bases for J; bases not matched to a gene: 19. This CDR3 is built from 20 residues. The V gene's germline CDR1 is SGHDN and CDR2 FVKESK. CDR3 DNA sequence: TGTGCCAGCAGCCAAGGTCGCGCTAGCGGGAGGGCCATAGGCACGGGTACGCAGTATTTT. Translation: CASSQGRASGRAIGTGTQYF.

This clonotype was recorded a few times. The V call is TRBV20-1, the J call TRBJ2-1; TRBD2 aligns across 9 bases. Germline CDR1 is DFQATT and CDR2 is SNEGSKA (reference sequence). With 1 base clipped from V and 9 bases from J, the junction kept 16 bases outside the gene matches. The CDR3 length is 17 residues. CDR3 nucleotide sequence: TGCAGTGCTAGAGGCCACGGCGCGGGAGGGGGTTTAAGTGAGCAGTTCTTC. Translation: CSARGHGAGGGLSEQFF.

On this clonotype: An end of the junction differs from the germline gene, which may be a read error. CDR3 bases: TGTGCCAACAGTTTAAACCAGGGGTACACTGAAGCTTTCTTT. This codes for CANSLNQGYTEAFF. V is TRBV27 and J is TRBJ1-1; D might be TRBD1 (6 bases). CDR1 and CDR2 from the germline V gene are MNHEY and SMNVEV (reference sequence). This CDR3 is built from 14 residues.

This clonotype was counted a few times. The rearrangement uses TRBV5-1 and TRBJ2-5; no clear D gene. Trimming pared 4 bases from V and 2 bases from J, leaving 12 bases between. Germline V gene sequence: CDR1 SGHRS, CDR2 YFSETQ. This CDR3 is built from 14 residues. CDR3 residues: CASSPVGDQETQYF. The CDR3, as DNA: TGCGCCAGCAGCCCGGTGGGTGATCAAGAGACCCAGTACTTC.

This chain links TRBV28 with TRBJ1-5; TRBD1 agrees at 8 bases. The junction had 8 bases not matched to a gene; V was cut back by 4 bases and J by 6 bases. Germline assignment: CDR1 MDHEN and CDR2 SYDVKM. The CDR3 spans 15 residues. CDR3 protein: CASSSGQGGLQPQHF. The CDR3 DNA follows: TGTGCCAGCAGTTCTGGACAGGGTGGCCTTCAGCCCCAGCATTTT.

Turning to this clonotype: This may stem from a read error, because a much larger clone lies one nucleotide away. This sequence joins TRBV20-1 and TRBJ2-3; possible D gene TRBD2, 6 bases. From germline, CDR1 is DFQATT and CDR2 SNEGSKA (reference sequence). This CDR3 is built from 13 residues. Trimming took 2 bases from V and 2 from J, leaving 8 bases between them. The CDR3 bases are TGCAGTGCTAGATGGGGGGACACAGATACGCAGTATTTT. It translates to CSARWGDTDTQYF.

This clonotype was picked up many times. CDR3 loop: CSAHRDLNTEAFF. As DNA, the CDR3 is TGCAGTGCTCACAGGGACCTGAACACTGAAGCTTTCTTT. V usage is TRBV20-1 and J usage is TRBJ1-1, with D perhaps matching TRBD1 (6 bases). This CDR3 is built from 13 residues. The germline V gene has CDR1 DFQATT and CDR2 SNEGSKA (reference sequence). Trimming pared 5 bases from V and 0 bases from J, leaving 10 bases between.

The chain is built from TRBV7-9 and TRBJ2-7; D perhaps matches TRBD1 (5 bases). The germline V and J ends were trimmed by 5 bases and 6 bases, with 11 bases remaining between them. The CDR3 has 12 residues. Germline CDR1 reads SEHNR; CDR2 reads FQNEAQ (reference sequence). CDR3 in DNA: TGTGCCAGCAGCCGCCTGGGGCCCGAGCAGTACTTC. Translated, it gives CASSRLGPEQYF.

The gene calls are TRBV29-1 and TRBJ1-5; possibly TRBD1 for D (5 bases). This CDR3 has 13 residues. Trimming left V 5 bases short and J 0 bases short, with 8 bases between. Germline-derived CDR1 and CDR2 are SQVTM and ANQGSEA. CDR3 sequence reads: CSVRTSSNQPQHF. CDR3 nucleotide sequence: TGCAGCGTTAGGACAAGTAGCAATCAGCCCCAGCATTTT.

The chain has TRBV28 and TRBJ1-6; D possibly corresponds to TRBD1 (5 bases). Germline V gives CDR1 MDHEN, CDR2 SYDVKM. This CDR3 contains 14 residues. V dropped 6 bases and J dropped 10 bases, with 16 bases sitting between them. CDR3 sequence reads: CASRPGGGESPLHF. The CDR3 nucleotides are TGTGCCAGCAGGCCGGGCGGGGGTGAGTCACCCCTCCACTTT. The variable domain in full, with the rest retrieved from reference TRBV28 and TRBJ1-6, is DVKVTQSSRYLVKRTGEKVFLECVQDMDHENMFWYRQDPGLGLRLIYFSYDVKMKEKGDIPEGYSVSREKKERFSLILESASTNQTSMYLCASRPGGGESPLHFGNGTRLTVT.

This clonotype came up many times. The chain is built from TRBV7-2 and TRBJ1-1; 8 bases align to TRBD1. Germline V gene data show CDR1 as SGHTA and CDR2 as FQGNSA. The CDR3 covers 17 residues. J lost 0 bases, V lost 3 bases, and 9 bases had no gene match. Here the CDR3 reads CASSLGTGGDLNTEAFF. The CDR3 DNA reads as TGTGCCAGCAGCTTGGGAACAGGGGGTGACCTGAACACTGAAGCTTTCTTT.

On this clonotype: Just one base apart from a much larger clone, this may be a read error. The CDR3 is CASSLAYTSYEQYF. The CDR3 nucleotides read TGTGCCAGCAGCTTAGCGTACACGAGCTACGAGCAGTACTTC. The chain has TRBV7-8 and TRBJ2-7; D unclear. V lost 0 bases and J 3 bases, leaving 9 bases between the germline ends. The CDR3 loop spans 14 amino acids. Germline V gives CDR1 SGHVS, CDR2 FQNEAQ.